The clone carrying this T cell receptor beta chain was picked up many times. CDR3 length: 17 residues. Germline CDR1 and CDR2: SEHNR and FQNEAQ (reference sequence). With 2 bases clipped from V and 4 bases from J, the junction kept 11 bases outside the gene matches. These data belong to a study of T cells of healthy individuals. TCRdb re-analysed the 5' RACE reads in MiXCR, keeping a single row per CDR3 protein. The sample includes approximately 52,000 distinct CDR3 sequences, roughly 14% of them seen just once. This sequence joins TRBV7-9 and TRBJ2-1, with TRBD2 matching over 7 bases. The receptor's source is a human donor in good health. Here the CDR3 reads CASSLLPSGELYNEQFF. The CDR3 DNA is TGTGCCAGCAGCTTACTCCCGAGCGGGGAATTGTACAATGAGCAGTTCTTC.